This T cell receptor beta chain was identified in a study of T-cell reconstitution after alpha-beta-depleted transplantation in children. The germline V gene has CDR1 SGHRS and CDR2 YFSETQ. The CDR3 extends over 17 amino acids. The junction had 16 bases not matched to a gene; V was cut back by 4 bases and J by 4 bases. Researchers prepared the TCRbeta library using unique molecular identifiers, the study reports. TCRdb passed the PCR reads through MiXCR, listing each CDR3 protein once. The sample consists of roughly 300,000 distinct CDR3 sequences, around 9.6% of them appearing once. Sequences were derived from PBMCs from the stem cell graft donor, sampled from the stem cell graft. The V and J genes are TRBV5-1 and TRBJ2-7; 8 positions match TRBD1. The clonotype was recovered from a human donor who donated a stem cell graft to a child with SCID. CDR3 DNA sequence: TGCGCCAGCAGCCTTAGGACAGGGAGCGTTGGGGGTTACGAGCAGTACTTC. It is translated as CASSLRTGSVGGYEQYF.